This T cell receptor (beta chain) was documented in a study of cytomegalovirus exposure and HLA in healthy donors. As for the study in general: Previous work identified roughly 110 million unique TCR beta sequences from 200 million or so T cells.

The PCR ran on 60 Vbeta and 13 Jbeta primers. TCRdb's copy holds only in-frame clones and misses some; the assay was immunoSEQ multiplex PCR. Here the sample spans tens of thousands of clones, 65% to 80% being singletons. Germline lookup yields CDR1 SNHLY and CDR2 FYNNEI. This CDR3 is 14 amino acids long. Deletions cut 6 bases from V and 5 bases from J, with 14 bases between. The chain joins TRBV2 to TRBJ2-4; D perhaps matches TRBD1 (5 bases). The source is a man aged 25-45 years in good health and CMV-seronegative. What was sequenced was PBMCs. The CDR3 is CASRDTGAQNIQYF. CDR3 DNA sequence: TGTGCCAGCAGGGACACTGGGGCCCAAAACATTCAGTACTTC. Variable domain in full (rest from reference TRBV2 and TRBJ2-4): EPEVTQTPSHQVTQMGQEVILRCVPISNHLYFYWYRQILGQKVEFLVSFYNNEISEKSEIFDDQFSVERPDGSNFTLKIRSTKLEDSAMYFCASRDTGAQNIQYFGAGTRLSVL.